This TCR beta chain was captured in a study of spatial heterogeneity in lung cancer. General study points: Ubiquitous expanded tumor TCRs were observed in blood more at resection than follow-up.

TCRdb called the 5' RACE reads again in MiXCR, with one record for every CDR3 protein. This sample has 60,000 or so distinct CDR3 sequences, with approximately 6% found just once. Documented time point: sample taken at primary tumor resection. The cohort: some 73 early-stage, untreated non-small cell lung cancer patients. Unsorted samples of tumor, nontumor lung or frozen PBMC had their whole RNA sequenced. Only a few counts were recorded for this clonotype. Its antigen is as yet unknown. Germline CDR1 MNHEY, CDR2 SVGAGI. Trimming took 5 bases from V and 5 from J, leaving 11 bases between them. The CDR3 runs to 13 residues.

The input for sequencing was PBMCs, taken at surgery. The sequence came from a female donor with early-stage non-small cell lung cancer. The V call is TRBV6-5, the J call TRBJ2-3; tentative D call: TRBD1 (6 bases). The CDR3 spells CASSRGSQDTQYF. The CDR3 coding sequence is TGTGCCAGCAGTAGGGGGTCTCAAGATACGCAGTATTTT.